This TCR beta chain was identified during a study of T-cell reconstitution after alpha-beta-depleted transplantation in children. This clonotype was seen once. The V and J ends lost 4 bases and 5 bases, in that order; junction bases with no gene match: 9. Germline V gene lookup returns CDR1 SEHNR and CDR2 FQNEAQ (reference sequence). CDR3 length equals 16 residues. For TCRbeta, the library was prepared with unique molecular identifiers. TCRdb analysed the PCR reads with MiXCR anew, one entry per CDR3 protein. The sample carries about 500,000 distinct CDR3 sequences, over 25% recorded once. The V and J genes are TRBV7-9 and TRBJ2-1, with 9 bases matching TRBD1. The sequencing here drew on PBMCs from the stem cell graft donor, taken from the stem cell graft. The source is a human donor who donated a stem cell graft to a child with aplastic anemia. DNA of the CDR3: TGTGCCAGCAGCTACCACCGGGACAGGGCAAACAATGAGCAGTTCTTC. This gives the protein CASSYHRDRANNEQFF.